These T cell receptor beta chains were read from a single sample in a study of T cells after yellow fever vaccination. TCRdb analysed the 5' RACE reads with MiXCR anew, one entry per CDR3 protein. The profile shows 600,000 to 750,000 distinct CDR3 sequences, 9% to 15% of them singletons. Source: PBMCs, taken on the day of the yellow fever booster vaccination. The receptors shown here come from a man aged 25 to 40 who received the YFV17D yellow fever vaccine. Each CDR3 is given with its conserved first and last residue. D genes are given only for firm matches. Clone size is not always given. Where it is, it says once, few, many or a class for expanded clones.

>TRBV7-9|TRBD2|.|TRBJ2-3
TGTGCCAGCAGCCCAGTAGGACTAGCAACAGATACGCAGTATTTT
CASSPVGLATDTQYF
>TRBV3-1|TRBD1|few|TRBJ1-4
TGTGCCAGCAGCCAAGATCCCACAGGGGGACCCGGAAATGAAAAACTGTTTTTT
CASSQDPTGGPGNEKLFF
>TRBV7-3|.|.|TRBJ2-1
TGTGCCAGCAGCCCCACAGGTGGGTGGTACAATGAGCAGTTCTTC
CASSPTGGWYNEQFF
>TRBV18|.|.|TRBJ1-1
TGTGCCAGCTCGCCCATAATGATGAACACTGAAGCTTTCTTT
CASSPIMMNTEAFF
>TRBV4-2|TRBD1|.|TRBJ2-1
TGTGCCAGCAGCCACCGTGGGACAGGATCGGGCAATGAGCAGTTCTTC
CASSHRGTGSGNEQFF
>TRBV15|TRBD1|.|TRBJ1-1
TGTGCCACCAGCAGAGAATTTGGCGACAGGGGGGCTGAAGCTTTCTTT
CATSREFGDRGAEAFF
>TRBV7-9|.|many|TRBJ2-7
TGTGCCAGCAGCTTAGAGGATAAGGCGGGCTACGAGCAGTACTTC
CASSLEDKAGYEQYF
>TRBV27|.|.|TRBJ2-1
TGTGCCAGCAGTTCCCAGACTAGAGCGGTATACAATGAGCAGTTCTTC
CASSSQTRAVYNEQFF
>TRBV9|TRBD2|few|TRBJ2-7
TGTGCCAGCAGCGTAGCTACTAGCGGCTACGAGCAGTACTTC
CASSVATSGYEQYF
>TRBV5-6|.|many|TRBJ1-1
TGTGCCAGCAGCCGCCGACCGGGACAGAACACTGAAGCTTTCTTT
CASSRRPGQNTEAFF
>TRBV6-1|.|many|TRBJ1-2
TGTGCCAGCAGTGGGCAGGTCGATGGCTACACCTTC
CASSGQVDGYTF
>TRBV20-1|.|few|TRBJ2-7
TGCAGTGCTAGTGGGGGGGCTATTGACGAGCAGTACTTC
CSASGGAIDEQYF
>TRBV20-1|.|.|TRBJ2-7
TGCAGTGCAACTCCCCGGGATCATTCTTACGAGCAGTACTTC
CSATPRDHSYEQYF
>TRBV20-1|TRBD2|many|TRBJ2-1
TGCAGTTCCTCGAGCGGGAGCTCCTACAATGAGCAGTTCTTC
CSSSSGSSYNEQFF
>TRBV5-1|TRBD1|many|TRBJ1-6
TGCGCCAGCAGCTTGGACAGGGGTGGAAATTCACCCCTCCACTTT
CASSLDRGGNSPLHF
>TRBV30|TRBD2|.|TRBJ2-7
TGTGCCTGGAACCCCAGACTAGCGGGAGCCTACGAGCAGTACTTC
CAWNPRLAGAYEQYF
>TRBV20-1|TRBD2|few|TRBJ2-1
TGCAGTGCTAGGACTAGCGGGACCTACAATGAGCAGTTCTTC
CSARTSGTYNEQFF
>TRBV24-1|TRBD1|many|TRBJ2-3
TGTGCCACCAGTGATTTCGGGACAGGGACAGATACGCAGTATTTT
CATSDFGTGTDTQYF
>TRBV24-1|.|.|TRBJ2-5
TGTGCCACCTCGGGATCAGAAGAGACCCAGTACTTC
CATSGSEETQYF
>TRBV3-1|.|few|TRBJ2-1
TGTGCCAGCAGCCAGGTTGGGGGGTATGAGCAGTTCTTC
CASSQVGGYEQFF
>TRBV7-8|.|few|TRBJ2-7
TGTGCCAGCAGCTTAGCAGGAGGACTTGTTGGAGAGCAGTACTTC
CASSLAGGLVGEQYF
>TRBV6-1|TRBD2|few|TRBJ2-3
TGTGCCAGCACCCCCCGGGGGGGGCTCACAGATACGCAGTATTTT
CASTPRGGLTDTQYF
>TRBV5-1|TRBD1|.|TRBJ1-1
TGCGCCAGCCCCGGGACAGGGGGCGGTATGAACACTGAAGCTTTCTTT
CASPGTGGGMNTEAFF
>TRBV5-4|.|many|TRBJ2-1
TGTGCCAGCAGCTTCGGGAGCTACAATGAGCAGTTCTTC
CASSFGSYNEQFF
>TRBV3-1|TRBD2|.|TRBJ2-1
TGTGCCAGCAGCCAAGGGGCAAGCGGGAGTATGGATGAGCAGTTCTTC
CASSQGASGSMDEQFF
>TRBV28|.|few|TRBJ2-7
TGTGCCAGCGGGGATACTGGCGAGCAGTACTTC
CASGDTGEQYF
>TRBV6-5|.|few|TRBJ2-3
TGTGCCAGCAGTTATGGCGACCATGCCACAGATACGCAGTATTTT
CASSYGDHATDTQYF